This T cell receptor beta chain came from a study of Ad26.COV2.S vaccination and SARS-CoV-2 variants. Regarding the study as a whole: Those who received the vaccine showed greater spike-specific TCR breadth than those given placebo. Researchers reported similar non-spike TCR breadth in vaccine and placebo recipients.

On this clone: Its antigen is unidentified. A read error may produce the germline difference seen at one junction end.

Germline V gene data show CDR1 as GTSNPN and CDR2 as SVGIG (reference sequence). This CDR3 has 14 residues. TCRdb keeps only in-frame clones here, not all; method: immunoSEQ multiplex PCR. This table has under 600,000 clones, nearly 90% appearing once. Treatment here: 19 received Ad26.COV2.S at low or high dose, single or two shots; roughly 5 received placebo; per-sample allocation not given. Following the first vaccine or placebo injection, samples were taken on day 63. Sequenced material: peripheral blood, taken in a trial of Ad26.COV2.S vaccine versus placebo. The chain combines TRBV30 with TRBJ1-4; D is possibly TRBD1 (6 bases). This TCR derives from a person between 18 and 60 years old who received the Ad26.COV2.S COVID-19 vaccine or a placebo. This CDR3 is CAWGVRGANEKLFF. DNA of the CDR3: TGTGCCTGGGGGGTTCGGGGGGCTAACGAAAAACTGTTTTTT. The entire variable domain, with the rest obtained from reference TRBV30 and TRBJ1-4, is as follows: SQTIHQWPATLVQPVGSPLSLECTVEGTSNPNLYWYRQAAGRGLQLLFYSVGIGQISSEVPQNLSASRPQDRQFILSSKKLLLSDSGFYLCAWGVRGANEKLFFGSGTQLSVL.